The TCR beta chain under discussion was sequenced for a study of shared clonotypes between healthy human individuals. The data were produced by immunoSEQ multiplex PCR, yet TCRdb's version contains in-frame clones alone and is incomplete. This repertoire shows hundreds of thousands of clones, 85% to 95% found once; its top ten account for around 0.12%. The CDR3 is 14 residues long. Germline CDR1 reads SGHTA; CDR2 reads FQGNSA. Study outcomes and limitations: Clonotypes which were not shared had lower generation probabilities than clonotypes that all four donors shared.

As for this clone: Antigen unknown.

CD8 cells regarded as naive lacked CD45RO, were positively chosen for CCR7, and omitted terminally differentiated effector memory CD45RA+ cells. The sequence came from a woman aged 25 to 39 in good health. The sequencing input was naive CD8+ T cells sorted from blood. The chain joins TRBV7-2 to TRBJ2-5; TRBD1 agrees at 7 bases. Judging by the DNA end, TRBJ2-7 fits better; the J call may be wrong. The CDR3 sequence is CASSLDWDSYEQYF. Here the CDR3 DNA reads TGTGCCAGCAGCTTAGACTGGGACAGCTACGAGCAGTACTTC.